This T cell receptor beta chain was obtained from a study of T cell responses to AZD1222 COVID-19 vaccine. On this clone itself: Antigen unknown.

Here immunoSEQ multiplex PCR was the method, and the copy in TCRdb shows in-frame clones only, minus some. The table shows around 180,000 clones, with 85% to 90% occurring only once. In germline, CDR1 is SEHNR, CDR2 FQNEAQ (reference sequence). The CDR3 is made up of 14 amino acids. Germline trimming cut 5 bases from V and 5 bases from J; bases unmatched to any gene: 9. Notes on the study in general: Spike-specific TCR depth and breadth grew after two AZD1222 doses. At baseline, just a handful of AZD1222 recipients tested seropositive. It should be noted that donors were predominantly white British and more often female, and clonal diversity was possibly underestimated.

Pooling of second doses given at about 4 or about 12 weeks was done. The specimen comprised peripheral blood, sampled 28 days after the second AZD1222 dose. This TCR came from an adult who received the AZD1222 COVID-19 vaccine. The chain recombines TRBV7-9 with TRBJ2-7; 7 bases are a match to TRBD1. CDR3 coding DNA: TGTGCCAGCAGCACCTTACAGGGGTTTCACGAGCAGTACTTC. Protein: CASSTLQGFHEQYF.